Following are 18 T cell receptor beta chains from one sample sequenced in a study of T cell responses to AZD1222 COVID-19 vaccine. Libraries were prepared by immunoSEQ multiplex PCR; TCRdb keeps only in-frame clonotypes and omits some of them. The repertoire holds 150,000 to 200,000 clones, about 90% seen once, with approximately 6.2% in the top ten. The sequencing here drew on peripheral blood, taken 28 days after the second AZD1222 dose. Receptor source: an adult who received the AZD1222 COVID-19 vaccine.

The CDR3 region has the DNA TGTGCCAGCAGTTCTTTGCAGGGGGTAAACACAGATACGCAGTATTTT. Protein: CASSSLQGVNTDTQYF. The chain employs TRBV28 and TRBJ2-3, with TRBD1 matching 7 bases. This CDR3 has 16 amino acids. J was trimmed by 2 bases and V by 4 bases; bases with no gene match: 9. Per germline, CDR1 MDHEN and CDR2 SYDVKM.

The chain joins TRBV28 to TRBJ1-2; D is unresolved. Germline V lookup: CDR1 MDHEN, CDR2 SYDVKM. The V gene lost 3 bases and the J gene lost 6 bases, with 11 bases spanning the gap. The CDR3 is 13 residues long. CDR3 sequence (DNA): TGTGCCAGCAGTTTGTTGGCAAGAGATGGCTACACCTTC. It specifies CASSLLARDGYTF.

The V and J genes are TRBV4-2 and TRBJ1-2, with 9 bases that match TRBD1. The CDR3 consists of 14 residues. Germline values: CDR1 LGHNA, CDR2 YNFKEQ. Trimming took 0 bases from V and 8 from J; bases not matched to a gene: 4. CDR3 sequence: CASSQDRTGVGYTF. CDR3 in DNA: TGTGCCAGCAGCCAAGATCGGACAGGGGTCGGCTACACCTTC.

CDR3 residues: CASSGSWAGSWYGYTF. The CDR3 DNA follows: TGTGCCAGCAGTGGATCGTGGGCGGGGTCATGGTATGGCTACACCTTC. The chain is built from TRBV28 and TRBJ1-2; D gene ambiguous. Germline V CDR1 and CDR2: MDHEN, SYDVKM. V was shortened by 5 bases and J by 5 bases, with 21 bases between the two germline ends. CDR3 length: 16 amino acids.

This clone was detected only once. The rearrangement joins TRBV28 to TRBJ2-7; no clear D gene. CDR3 size: 15 residues. CDR1 is MDHEN, CDR2 SYDVKM, per germline. Trimming took 6 bases from V and 7 from J, leaving 22 bases between them. The CDR3 nucleotides are TGTGCCAGCAGACCCCCGGGCGTTGGGGTTAGGGAGCAGTACTTC. Its translation: CASRPPGVGVREQYF.

This chain connects TRBV7-3 to TRBJ2-7, with 11 bases lining up with TRBD2. The germline gives CDR1 SGHTA, CDR2 FQGTGA. The V segment lost 5 bases and the J segment 2 bases; nucleotides outside the gene matches: 2. The CDR3 spans 14 residues. This chain's CDR3 is CASSPSGRPYEQYF. CDR3 bases: TGTGCCAGCAGCCCTAGCGGGAGGCCCTACGAGCAGTACTTC.

A single count supports this clone. The chain is built from TRBV2 and TRBJ2-3, with D perhaps TRBD1 or TRBD2 (5 bases each). The germline CDR1 and CDR2 sequences are SNHLY and FYNNEI. V was clipped by 5 bases and J by 4 bases, with 16 bases between them. The CDR3 totals 15 residues. The DNA for the CDR3 is TGTGCCAGCAGTTTACAAGGTCAGGGACCAGATACGCAGTATTTT. Amino acid sequence: CASSLQGQGPDTQYF. The complete variable domain, with remaining parts taken from reference TRBV2 and TRBJ2-3, reads EPEVTQTPSHQVTQMGQEVILRCVPISNHLYFYWYRQILGQKVEFLVSFYNNEISEKSEIFDDQFSVERPDGSNFTLKIRSTKLEDSAMYFCASSLQGQGPDTQYFGPGTRLTVL.

Notes on this clone: The junction departs from germline at one end; a sequencing error may be responsible. The chain links TRBV7-7 to TRBJ2-5, with 10 bases that match TRBD2. The germline V gene has CDR1 SSHAT and CDR2 FNYEAQ (reference sequence). This CDR3 is built from 16 residues. The CDR3, as DNA: TGTGCTAGCAGCCCCCTGATAGCGGGGGGACAAGAGACCCAGTACTTC. Translating it yields CASSPLIAGGQETQYF.

For this clone: One junction end disagrees with the germline gene, perhaps due to a read error. This chain joins TRBV12-3 or TRBV12-4 and TRBJ2-3; TRBD2 matches 10 bases. The length of the CDR3 is 13 residues. CDR3 nucleotides: TGTGCCAGCAGTGTAGCGGGGGGAGATACGCAGTATTTT. Amino acids: CASSVAGGDTQYF.

V is TRBV20-1 and J is TRBJ2-3; D is ambiguous. V lost 5 bases to trimming and J lost 5 bases, with 8 bases between them. Germline V gives CDR1 DFQATT, CDR2 SNEGSKA (reference sequence). The CDR3 covers 11 residues. The CDR3 coding sequence is TGCAGTGCTCCGATGGTAGATACGCAGTATTTT. Its translation: CSAPMVDTQYF.

This rearrangement joins TRBV27 to TRBJ2-5; 10 bases line up with TRBD2. This CDR3 contains 15 residues. Germline V gene data show CDR1 as MNHEY and CDR2 as SMNVEV (reference sequence). V was pared by 8 bases and J by 5 bases, with 11 bases of the junction left unmatched. The CDR3 DNA reads TGTGCCAGCTGGCCCGCTCTAGCGGGAGCGGAGACCCAGTACTTC. Encoded protein: CASWPALAGAETQYF.

This chain links TRBV10-1 with TRBJ2-2; maybe TRBD2 (5 bases). The CDR3 has 14 amino acids. With 6 bases removed from V and 5 bases from J, the gap between germline ends came to 13 bases. Germline V gene data show CDR1 as WNHNN and CDR2 as SYGVQD (reference sequence). The CDR3 coding sequence is TGCGCCAGCAGCGATCGAGGGTTTACCGGGGAGCTGTTTTTT. This codes for CASSDRGFTGELFF.

V and J are TRBV5-1 and TRBJ2-7; no definite D call. CDR1 SGHRS and CDR2 YFSETQ come from the germline V gene. Trimming cost V 3 bases and J 3 bases, with 10 bases left between them. The CDR3 has 13 residues. CDR3 loop: CASSSQRHYEQYF. Written as DNA, the CDR3 is TGCGCCAGCAGCTCCCAGCGACACTACGAGCAGTACTTC.

The count of this clone is one. This chain connects TRBV19 to TRBJ1-2; D is unclear. The V end lost 4 bases, the J end lost 7 bases, and 7 bases lay between the germline ends. CDR3 length equals 11 residues. Per the germline V gene, CDR1 is LNHDA and CDR2 is SQIVND (reference sequence). CDR3 nucleotides: TGTGCCAGTAGTAAGAGGAGTGGCTACACCTTC. Residues: CASSKRSGYTF. Looking up the rest from reference TRBV19 and TRBJ1-2 gives the full variable domain: DGGITQSPKYLFRKEGQNVTLSCEQNLNHDAMYWYRQDPGQGLRLIYYSQIVNDFQKGDIAEGYSVSREKKESFPLTVTSAQKNPTAFYLCASSKRSGYTFGSGTRLTVV.

This clone has a handful of counts. The chain combines TRBV2 with TRBJ2-7; 9 nucleotides agree with TRBD1. Trimming at V came to 6 bases and at J to 3 bases, leaving 3 bases not matched to a gene. There are 13 residues in the CDR3. CDR1 is SNHLY, CDR2 FYNNEI, per germline. The CDR3 coding sequence is TGTGCCAGCAGCGGACAGGGGAACTACGAGCAGTACTTC. This gives the protein CASSGQGNYEQYF.

The rearrangement uses TRBV3-1 (or the pseudogene TRBV3-2) and TRBJ2-3; D gene ambiguous. The CDR3 covers 14 residues. Germline V gives CDR1 LGHDT, CDR2 YNNKEL (reference sequence). V lost 1 base to trimming and J lost 6 bases, with 11 bases between them. In nucleotides, the CDR3 is TGTGCCAGCAGCCAAGTCGGTGGGTCCGATACGCAGTATTTT. This translates into CASSQVGGSDTQYF.

The chain combines TRBV2 with TRBJ2-4, with D perhaps TRBD2 (5 bases). Trimming took off 6 bases at V and 0 bases at J, with 18 bases between the two ends. From germline, CDR1 is SNHLY and CDR2 FYNNEI. CDR3 length: 17 amino acids. The CDR3 spells CASRSSGRLEAKNIQYF. Written as DNA, the CDR3 is TGTGCCAGCAGGTCCAGCGGCAGGCTGGAAGCCAAAAACATTCAGTACTTC. Full variable domain (missing parts from reference TRBV2 and TRBJ2-4): EPEVTQTPSHQVTQMGQEVILRCVPISNHLYFYWYRQILGQKVEFLVSFYNNEISEKSEIFDDQFSVERPDGSNFTLKIRSTKLEDSAMYFCASRSSGRLEAKNIQYFGAGTRLSVL.

The chain joins TRBV7-9 to TRBJ2-3, with D possibly being TRBD1 (5 bases). From germline, CDR1 is SEHNR and CDR2 FQNEAQ (reference sequence). CDR3 length: 14 amino acids. V was pared by 4 bases and J by 1 base, with 9 bases between. Written as DNA, the CDR3 is TGTGCCAGCAGCTCAGGGTTTGGCACAGATACGCAGTATTTT. It is translated as CASSSGFGTDTQYF.